The 9 T cell receptor beta chains given below trace back to one sample, sequenced in a study of beta chain features in type 1 diabetes. Study outcomes and limitations: Moderately but significantly shorter TCRB CDR3s were found in Type 1 diabetes patients in all four CD4+ subsets.

Their antigens remain unidentified. Of the isolated RNA, all was reverse transcribed, and so the sequenced material was expressed TCRB transcripts. Measured with immunoSEQ multiplex PCR; TCRdb has only the in-frame clones, and not every one. The sample shows about 660,000 clones, around 15% of them seen only once. Material: naive CD4+ T cells from blood. These receptors were collected from a young man with type 1 diabetes.

This chain connects TRBV4-1 to TRBJ2-1; 10 positions match TRBD1. Germline V gene sequence: CDR1 MGHRA, CDR2 YSYEKL. The CDR3 runs 15 residues. Germline trimming cut 4 bases from V and 7 bases from J; bases unmatched to any gene: 7. The CDR3 nucleotides are TGCGCCAGCAGCCCAAAGGGGACAGGGGTAAATGAGCAGTTCTTC. It specifies CASSPKGTGVNEQFF.

This chain uses TRBV30 with TRBJ1-5; the D is unclear. Trimming took 5 bases from V and 7 from J, leaving 15 bases between them. CDR3 size: 13 residues. Germline CDR1 GTSNPN, CDR2 SVGIG (reference sequence). This chain's CDR3 is CAWGSDPAQPQHF. The CDR3 DNA reads as TGTGCCTGGGGCTCGGACCCGGCCCAGCCCCAGCATTTT.

CDR3 residues: CASRQQGTSGNTIYF. The CDR3 DNA reads as TGTGCCAGCAGACAACAGGGGACTTCTGGAAACACCATATATTTT. V gene TRBV2 combines with J gene TRBJ1-3; 7 nucleotides align to TRBD1. There are 15 residues in the CDR3. V lost 6 bases and J lost 1; bases outside the gene matches: 6. CDR1 and CDR2 from the germline V gene are SNHLY and FYNNEI.

The genes are TRBV18 and TRBJ1-1, with 7 nucleotides matching TRBD1. J lost 4 bases, V lost 5 bases, and 7 bases had no gene match. Germline-derived CDR1 and CDR2 are KGHSH and LQKENI. The CDR3 totals 14 residues. The CDR3 is CASSERQGTTEAFF. Here the CDR3 DNA reads TGTGCCAGCTCAGAACGACAGGGTACCACTGAAGCTTTCTTT.

This clone was found a few times. The chain uses TRBV19 and TRBJ2-7, with a tentative D call TRBD1 (6 bases). The CDR3 is made up of 16 amino acids. Germline V gene lookup returns CDR1 LNHDA and CDR2 SQIVND (reference sequence). The V gene lost 5 bases and the J gene lost 7 bases, with 24 bases spanning the gap. CDR3 bases: TGTGCCAGTAGTCTTCTCTTCGACAGGTTTGGAGGTGAGCAGTACTTC. Translation: CASSLLFDRFGGEQYF.

This clone has only a few counts. The rearrangement links TRBV27 to TRBJ2-7, with 10 bases lining up with TRBD2. The ends lost 3 bases at V and 2 bases at J; junction bases unmatched: 4. The CDR3 extends over 15 amino acids. Germline values: CDR1 MNHEY, CDR2 SMNVEV (reference sequence). The DNA for the CDR3 is TGTGCCAGCAGTTTGTTTACTAGCGGGACCTACGAGCAGTACTTC. Its translation is CASSLFTSGTYEQYF.

This clone was counted between two and nine times. This rearrangement joins TRBV4-1 to TRBJ1-2; D perhaps matches TRBD1 (5 bases). Germline V CDR1 and CDR2: MGHRA, YSYEKL. The CDR3 is 13 amino acids. V lost 8 bases and J lost 4, with 14 bases in between. DNA for the CDR3: TGCGCCAGCTCTTCGCAGGGATCCTATGGCTACACCTTC. Its protein is CASSSQGSYGYTF.

The chain couples TRBV4-3 to TRBJ2-1, with D perhaps given as TRBD1 or TRBD2 (5 bases each). The V end lost 0 bases, the J end lost 9 bases, and 21 bases lay between the germline ends. This CDR3 is 17 amino acids long. The germline gives CDR1 LGHNA, CDR2 YSLEER. The CDR3 region is CASSQEWNGAAFGEQFF. For the CDR3, the DNA is TGCGCCAGCAGCCAAGAATGGAACGGGGCGGCCTTTGGTGAGCAGTTCTTC.

This clone was counted a few times. The rearrangement joins TRBV5-1 to TRBJ1-5; D gene ambiguous. CDR3 length equals 13 residues. CDR1 is SGHRS and CDR2 is YFSETQ in the germline V gene. V shed 5 bases and J shed 3 bases, with 9 bases lying between them. CDR3 loop: CASRARDNQPQHF. The CDR3 DNA reads as TGCGCCAGCAGAGCGAGGGACAATCAGCCCCAGCATTTT.